These 23 T cell receptor beta chains originate from one sample sequenced in a study of T cell responses to AZD1222 COVID-19 vaccine. Profiled with immunoSEQ multiplex PCR; TCRdb holds only in-frame clones, not every one. The table records under 150,000 clones, 85% to 95% of them present only once. The material was peripheral blood, obtained on day 0 of AZD1222 vaccination. The receptor set was obtained from an adult in good health.

V is TRBV7-2 and J is TRBJ1-1; D remains unclear. This CDR3 spans 14 amino acids. Looked up from germline, CDR1 is SGHTA and CDR2 is FQGNSA. V lost 1 base, J lost 1 base, and 7 bases lay in between. The CDR3 nucleotides are TGTGCCAGCAGCTTAGAATCCCGGAACACTGAAGCTTTCTTT. The encoded protein is CASSLESRNTEAFF.

The CDR3 nucleotides are TGTGCCAGCAGACCAAGCTCCGGGACAGGGGGCGCGCGATCCAACACCATATATTTT. Protein: CASRPSSGTGGARSNTIYF. The rearrangement joins TRBV7-3 to TRBJ1-3; TRBD1 agrees at 12 bases. The trim removed 6 bases at V and 7 bases at J, leaving 19 bases unmatched. CDR3 size: 19 residues. Germline V CDR1 and CDR2: SGHTA, FQGTGA. Full variable domain (outside the CDR3, taken from reference TRBV7-3 and TRBJ1-3): GAGVSQTPSNKVTEKGKYVELRCDPISGHTALYWYRQSLGQGPEFLIYFQGTGAADDSGLPNDRFFAVRPEGSVSTLKIQRTERGDSAVYLCASRPSSGTGGARSNTIYFGEGSWLTVV.

The gene calls are TRBV5-1 and TRBJ1-1; D is uncertain. This CDR3 comprises 13 residues. V dropped 0 bases and J dropped 11 bases, with 14 bases sitting between them. Germline V gene sequence: CDR1 SGHRS, CDR2 YFSETQ. The CDR3 bases are TGCGCCAGCAGCTTGGAAGGGCAGACCAGCGCTTTCTTT. Translating it yields CASSLEGQTSAFF.

This sequence joins TRBV9 and TRBJ2-5; 10 bases map to TRBD2. The CDR3 extends over 15 amino acids. Germline values: CDR1 SGDLS, CDR2 YYNGEE. V lost 4 bases and J lost 4; bases outside the gene matches: 7. This chain's CDR3 is CASSSQGLATETQYF. The CDR3 bases are TGTGCCAGCAGCTCCCAGGGACTAGCGACAGAGACCCAGTACTTC.

This clone was seen just once. The chain couples TRBV5-6 to TRBJ1-1, with D hard to call. V shed 0 bases and J shed 10 bases, with 10 bases lying between them. CDR1 is SGHDT and CDR2 is YYEEEE in the germline V gene. The CDR3 is 12 amino acids. Here the CDR3 DNA reads TGTGCCAGCAGCTTGGACGGGGTGTTAGCTTTCTTT. This codes for CASSLDGVLAFF.

The J gene is TRBJ2-5, the V gene TRBV9; the D gene is possibly TRBD2 (5 bases). With 0 bases removed from V and 1 base from J, the gap between germline ends came to 10 bases. The CDR3 has 15 amino acids. CDR1 is SGDLS and CDR2 is YYNGEE in the germline V gene. CDR3 in amino acids: CASSVDGKIQETQYF. As DNA, the CDR3 is TGTGCCAGCAGCGTAGACGGGAAAATCCAAGAGACCCAGTACTTC.

The V gene is TRBV19, the J gene TRBJ1-2, with a tentative D call TRBD1 (5 bases). The CDR3 has 14 residues. V lost 4 bases, J lost 6 bases, and 15 bases lay in between. Germline loops: CDR1 LNHDA, CDR2 SQIVND (reference sequence). Here the CDR3 DNA reads TGTGCCAGTAGTACCGCGGGGCCGTTCCATGGCTACACCTTC. The encoded protein is CASSTAGPFHGYTF.

This chain connects TRBV24-1 to TRBJ2-1; D possibly corresponds to TRBD1 (6 bases). CDR3 size: 15 residues. The germline CDR1 and CDR2 sequences are KGHDR and SFDVKD. V lost 2 bases to trimming and J lost 5 bases, with 12 bases between them. The chain's CDR3 is CATSDSRDKNNEQFF. Here the CDR3 DNA reads TGTGCCACCAGTGATTCCCGGGACAAGAACAATGAGCAGTTCTTC.

CDR3 loop: CASSYQSSYEQYF. The CDR3 DNA is TGTGCCAGCAGTTATCAAAGCTCCTACGAGCAGTACTTC. The chain joins TRBV6-2 or TRBV6-3 to TRBJ2-7; D is unclear. Trimming left V 3 bases short and J 0 bases short, with 6 bases between. Germline V gene data show CDR1 as MNHEY and CDR2 as SVGEGT. The CDR3 covers 13 residues.

The chain has TRBV7-2 and TRBJ2-2, with a tentative D call TRBD1 (5 bases). CDR3 size: 16 residues. Trimming pared 2 bases from V and 1 base from J, leaving 11 bases between. Germline V gene sequence: CDR1 SGHTA, CDR2 FQGNSA. As DNA, the CDR3 is TGTGCCAGCAGCTTACCGATAACAGGGAACACCGGGGAGCTGTTTTTT. Protein: CASSLPITGNTGELFF.

The chain uses TRBV11-2 and TRBJ2-2; 7 bases align to TRBD2. Per the germline V gene, CDR1 is SGHAT and CDR2 is FQNNGV. V shed 2 bases and J 6 bases; nucleotides not matched to a gene: 9. The CDR3 length is 16 residues. The CDR3 DNA reads as TGTGCCAGCAGCTTACGACTAGCCGAACTCCCCGGGGAGCTGTTTTTT. Translated, it gives CASSLRLAELPGELFF.

V gene TRBV5-1 combines with J gene TRBJ2-2; 7 bases are a match to TRBD1. The CDR3 is 15 amino acids. The junction had 5 bases not matched to a gene; V was cut back by 3 bases and J by 3 bases. The V gene's germline CDR1 is SGHRS and CDR2 YFSETQ. The CDR3 here is CASSSDRVDTGELFF. CDR3 DNA: TGCGCCAGCAGCTCCGACAGGGTAGACACCGGGGAGCTGTTTTTT.

The V gene is TRBV5-4, the J gene TRBJ1-1; D remains ambiguous. The V end was cut by 4 bases, the J end by 5 bases, with 18 bases between. The CDR3 extends over 15 amino acids. Germline values: CDR1 SGHNT, CDR2 YYREEE (reference sequence). CDR3 DNA: TGTGCCAGCAGCCCGCCCGCTGGAGTGGGGACTGAAGCTTTCTTT. Translation gives CASSPPAGVGTEAFF.

This rearrangement joins TRBV19 to TRBJ1-2, with D unclear. Germline V CDR1 and CDR2: LNHDA, SQIVND (reference sequence). V was shortened by 6 bases and J by 4 bases, with 15 bases between the two germline ends. The CDR3 is 14 residues long. The CDR3 region has the DNA TGTGCCAGTAGAGGGAGCGATCGAATCTATGGCTACACCTTC. The encoded protein is CASRGSDRIYGYTF.

In this sample, this clone turned up once. The genes are TRBV7-3 and TRBJ2-3; maybe TRBD2 (5 bases). Germline lookup yields CDR1 SGHTA and CDR2 FQGTGA. The ends were cut back, 5 bases at V and 0 bases at J, with 12 bases in the middle. The CDR3 is made up of 15 amino acids. In DNA, the CDR3 is TGTGCCAGCAGCCCCACTAGTGCTAGCACAGATACGCAGTATTTT. Protein sequence: CASSPTSASTDTQYF. Full variable domain (rest looked up from reference TRBV7-3 and TRBJ2-3): GAGVSQTPSNKVTEKGKYVELRCDPISGHTALYWYRQSLGQGPEFLIYFQGTGAADDSGLPNDRFFAVRPEGSVSTLKIQRTERGDSAVYLCASSPTSASTDTQYFGPGTRLTVL.

The chain has TRBV7-2 and TRBJ1-2; weak D call: TRBD1 (5 bases). The CDR3 consists of 13 residues. Germline V CDR1 and CDR2: SGHTA, FQGNSA. Trimming left V 5 bases short and J 1 base short, with 8 bases between. Written as DNA, the CDR3 is TGTGCCAGCAGCCGGGGCAGTAACTATGGCTACACCTTC. Translating gives CASSRGSNYGYTF. The full variable domain, its missing parts supplied by reference TRBV7-2 and TRBJ1-2, is GAGVSQSPSNKVTEKGKDVELRCDPISGHTALYWYRQSLGQGLEFLIYFQGNSAPDKSGLPSDRFSAERTGGSVSTLTIQRTQQEDSAVYLCASSRGSNYGYTFGSGTRLTVV.

V and J are TRBV5-6 and TRBJ2-2; D is unclear. The germline V gene encodes CDR1 SGHDT and CDR2 YYEEEE. CDR3 length: 15 residues. V dropped 0 bases and J dropped 0 bases, with 6 bases sitting between them. Here the CDR3 reads CASSLGLANTGELFF. The CDR3 DNA follows: TGTGCCAGCAGCTTGGGGCTAGCGAACACCGGGGAGCTGTTTTTT.

The chain uses TRBV7-2 and TRBJ2-7; TRBD2 matches 11 bases. The junction had 11 bases not matched to a gene; V was cut back by 6 bases and J by 1 base. The CDR3 is 17 amino acids. Germline lookup yields CDR1 SGHTA and CDR2 FQGNSA. CDR3 sequence (DNA): TGTGCCAGCAGTTTTCTTAGCGGGGGGGGTAGATCCTACGAGCAGTACTTC. It codes for CASSFLSGGGRSYEQYF.

The chain combines TRBV7-8 with TRBJ1-4; 7 bases align to TRBD1. V lost 4 bases, J lost 3 bases, and 8 bases stayed unmatched. Germline V gives CDR1 SGHVS, CDR2 FQNEAQ. The CDR3 totals 16 residues. CDR3 sequence reads: CASSYRQGPSNEKLFF. CDR3 sequence (DNA): TGTGCCAGCAGCTACAGACAGGGACCTTCTAATGAAAAACTGTTTTTT.

This sequence joins TRBV3-1 (or the pseudogene TRBV3-2) and TRBJ2-2; D possibly corresponds to TRBD2 (5 bases). This CDR3 has 15 amino acids. Germline V gene sequence: CDR1 LGHDT, CDR2 YNNKEL (reference sequence). Between the trimmed V and J ends, which lost 4 bases and 4 bases, there was a span of 13 bases. Here the CDR3 reads CASSPGETVTGELFF. As DNA, the CDR3 is TGTGCCAGCAGCCCCGGGGAAACGGTCACCGGGGAGCTGTTTTTT.

The chain couples TRBV6-4 to TRBJ2-1; 8 nucleotides line up with TRBD2. The CDR3 runs to 15 residues. The germline CDR1 and CDR2 sequences are MRHNA and SNTAGT. Losses at the gene ends were 6 bases for V and 1 base for J; bases not matched to a gene: 5. CDR3 sequence reads: CASRGIAGSYNEQFF. Written as DNA, the CDR3 is TGTGCCAGCAGAGGGATAGCGGGATCCTACAATGAGCAGTTCTTC.

Judged by abundance, this clone is medium-sized. The chain carries TRBV5-5 and TRBJ2-7, with 7 bases lining up with TRBD1. CDR3 length: 13 amino acids. Germline V gene lookup returns CDR1 SGHKS and CDR2 YYEKEE (reference sequence). J was trimmed by 2 bases and V by 4 bases; bases with no gene match: 3. CDR3 nucleotide sequence: TGTGCCAGCAGCCGGGACAGCACCTACGAGCAGTACTTC. Residues: CASSRDSTYEQYF.

This chain links TRBV9 with TRBJ1-1; TRBD1 might be the D (6 bases). This CDR3 contains 14 residues. Germline-derived CDR1 and CDR2 are SGDLS and YYNGEE. Deletions cut 5 bases from V and 0 bases from J, with 11 bases between. The CDR3 DNA follows: TGTGCCAGCAGTCCACAGGGTATGAACACTGAAGCTTTCTTT. Its protein is CASSPQGMNTEAFF.